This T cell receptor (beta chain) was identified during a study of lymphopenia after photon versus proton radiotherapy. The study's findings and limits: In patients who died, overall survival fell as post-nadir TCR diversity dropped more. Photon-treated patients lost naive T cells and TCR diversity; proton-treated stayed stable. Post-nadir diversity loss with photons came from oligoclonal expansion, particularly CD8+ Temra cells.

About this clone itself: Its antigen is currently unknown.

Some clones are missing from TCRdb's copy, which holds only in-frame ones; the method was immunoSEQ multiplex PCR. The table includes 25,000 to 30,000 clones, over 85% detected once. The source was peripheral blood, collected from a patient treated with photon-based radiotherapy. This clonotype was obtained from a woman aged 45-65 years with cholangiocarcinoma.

Written as DNA, the CDR3 is TGTGCCAGCAGCCCCACCTGGACAGGGTACTATGGCTACACCTTC. Its protein is CASSPTWTGYYGYTF. This chain connects TRBV5-8 to TRBJ1-2; 8 bases are a match to TRBD1. Germline lookup yields CDR1 SGHTS and CDR2 YDEGEE. Germline trimming cut 4 bases from V and 3 bases from J; bases unmatched to any gene: 8. The CDR3 is 15 residues long.